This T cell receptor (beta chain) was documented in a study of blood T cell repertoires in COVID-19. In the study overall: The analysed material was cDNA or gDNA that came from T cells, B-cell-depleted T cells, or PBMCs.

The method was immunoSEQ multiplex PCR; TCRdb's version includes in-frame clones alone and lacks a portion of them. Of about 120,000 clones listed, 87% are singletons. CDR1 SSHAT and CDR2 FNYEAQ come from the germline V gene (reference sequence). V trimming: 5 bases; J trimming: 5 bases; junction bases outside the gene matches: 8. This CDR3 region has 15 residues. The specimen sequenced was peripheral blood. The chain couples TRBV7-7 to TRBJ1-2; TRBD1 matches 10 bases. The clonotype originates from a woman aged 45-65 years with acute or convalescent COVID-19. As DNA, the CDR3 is TGTGCCAGCAGCCCGGGGGGACAGGGGTATTATGGCTACACCTTC. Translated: CASSPGGQGYYGYTF.